Sequencing of this T cell receptor (beta chain) was carried out in a study of blood T cell repertoires in COVID-19 (dated by TCRdb to 2019 to 2021). With respect to the entire study: Samples from collaborators originated in the United States, Italy and Spain and spanned both the acute and convalescent phases of COVID-19. The material from the prospective study consisted of cDNA or gDNA derived from T cells, B-cell-depleted T cells, or PBMCs. The dataset comprised deeply sampled blood TCRbeta repertoires from subjects exposed to, actively infected with, or recovered from COVID-19. The repertoires were released in a freely available public database meant as a resource for research on the immune response to SARS-CoV-2. The samples were drawn from two sources: the first 160 participants of the ongoing ImmuneRACE study, and 1,200 or so subjects contributed by 6 global collaborators. Sample metadata almost always included a de-identified subject ID, COVID-19 status, age in years and sex. Where available, HLA class I and class II types were obtained from metadata supplied by the sample provider rather than from assay-based typing.

Note on this clone: Its antigen remains unidentified. No per-base quality is available; no much larger clone lies one base away.

V is shortened by 1 base, J by 2 bases, and the region joining them spans 8 bases. From a lookup of the germline V gene, CDR1 and CDR2 are SGHVS and FQNEAQ. The CDR3 runs 14 amino acids, cysteine and phenylalanine included. CDR3 DNA only is kept here, 42 bases in frame from base 1. TCRbeta CDR3 regions were amplified from genomic DNA using the immunoSEQ Assay, a bias-controlled multiplex PCR. Regarding the original processing steps: Nucleated cell counts per sample were estimated from amplification of reference gene primers within the assay. To quantify the absolute abundance of each unique TCRbeta CDR3 rearrangement, sequence reads were collapsed and filtered. Productive Simpson clonality was computed per sample as the square root of Simpson's diversity index over productive rearrangements. The clones in this table, taken by TCRdb from immuneACCESS, are in-frame only. Not every clone is retained; where verified, under half of the shortfall comes from an unresolved V gene, and the cause of the rest is unknown. V and J calls and clone size are those listed in that table; D and trimming were worked out from the DNA. In this sample the table shows hundreds of thousands of clones, over 75% of which occur a single time. Clones ranked in the top ten supply 1% of the sample.

Enrolling through a virtual design, the prospective study's participants ranged in age from about 18 to 100 years and lived across roughly 23 United States geographic areas. In the prospective study, cohorts were assigned on the basis of participant-reported clinical history obtained from a screening survey and a study questionnaire. ImmuneRACE Cohort 3 recovered participants were defined by two consecutive negative NP/OP PCR tests, healthcare professional clearance, or symptom resolution. Mobile phlebotomists in the prospective study collected whole blood, serum and a nasopharyngeal or oropharyngeal swab from every participant. Participants in the prospective study had the option to provide additional blood draws and questionnaires over a roughly 2-month period. Blood samples from the prospective study were shipped frozen or at room temperature prior to DNA extraction. Results and caveats for the whole study, not just this receptor: The amount of clinical and demographic metadata varied by source and participant and was provided uncurated.

Rearrangement joined TRBV7-8 to TRBJ1-1, and TRBD1 may be the D gene, going by 6 matching bases. The sequenced sample was PBMCs or T cells enriched from blood (not recorded which). The TCR sequence derives from a woman aged 25 to 39 who had recovered from COVID-19. CDR3 protein: CASSLGTANTEAFF. The DNA is TGTGCCAGCAGCTTAGGGACAGCAAACACTGAAGCTTTCTTT.